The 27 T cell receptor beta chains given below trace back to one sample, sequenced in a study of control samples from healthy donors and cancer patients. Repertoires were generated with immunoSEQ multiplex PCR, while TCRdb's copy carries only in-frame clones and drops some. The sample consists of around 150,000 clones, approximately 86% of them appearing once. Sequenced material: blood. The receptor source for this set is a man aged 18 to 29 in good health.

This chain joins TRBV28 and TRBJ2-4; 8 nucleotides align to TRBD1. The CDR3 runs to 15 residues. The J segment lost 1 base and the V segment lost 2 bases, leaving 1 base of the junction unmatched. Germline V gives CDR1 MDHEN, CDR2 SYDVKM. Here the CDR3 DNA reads TGTGCCAGCAGTTTACAGGGGGCGGCCAAAAACATTCAGTACTTC. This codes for CASSLQGAAKNIQYF.

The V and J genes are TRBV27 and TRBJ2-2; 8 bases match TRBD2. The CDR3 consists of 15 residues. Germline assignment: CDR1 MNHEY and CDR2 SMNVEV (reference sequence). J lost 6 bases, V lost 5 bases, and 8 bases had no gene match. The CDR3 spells CASSRSGVAAGELFF. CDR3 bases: TGTGCCAGCAGTCGTAGCGGGGTAGCCGCCGGGGAGCTGTTTTTT.

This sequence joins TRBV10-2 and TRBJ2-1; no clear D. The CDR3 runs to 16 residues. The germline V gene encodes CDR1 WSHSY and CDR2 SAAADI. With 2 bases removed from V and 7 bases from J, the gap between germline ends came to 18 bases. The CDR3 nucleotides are TGCGCCAGCAGTGAGACCTTCCTTTTAGAACCTAATGAGCAGTTCTTC. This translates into CASSETFLLEPNEQFF.

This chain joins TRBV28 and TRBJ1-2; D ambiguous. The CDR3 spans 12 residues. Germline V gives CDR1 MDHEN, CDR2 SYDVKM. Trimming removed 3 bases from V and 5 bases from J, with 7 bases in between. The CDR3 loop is CASSFSGYGYTF. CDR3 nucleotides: TGTGCCAGCAGTTTCTCGGGATATGGCTACACCTTC.

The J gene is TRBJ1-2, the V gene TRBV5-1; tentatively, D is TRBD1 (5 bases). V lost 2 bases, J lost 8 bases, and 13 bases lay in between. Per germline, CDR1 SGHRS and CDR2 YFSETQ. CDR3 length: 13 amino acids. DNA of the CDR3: TGCGCCAGCAGCTTAACGACAGAGGAGGGCTACACCTTC. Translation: CASSLTTEEGYTF. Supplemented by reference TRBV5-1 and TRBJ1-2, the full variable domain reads KAGVTQTPRYLIKTRGQQVTLSCSPISGHRSVSWYQQTPGQGLQFLFEYFSETQRNKGNFPGRFSGRQFSNSRSEMNVSTLELGDSALYLCASSLTTEEGYTFGSGTRLTVV.

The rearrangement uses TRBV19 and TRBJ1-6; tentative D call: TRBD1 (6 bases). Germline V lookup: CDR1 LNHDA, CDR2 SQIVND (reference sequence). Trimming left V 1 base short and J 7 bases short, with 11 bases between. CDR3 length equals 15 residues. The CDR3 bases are TGTGCCAGTAGTATAGGACAGGCCGGAAATTCACCCCTCCACTTT. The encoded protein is CASSIGQAGNSPLHF.

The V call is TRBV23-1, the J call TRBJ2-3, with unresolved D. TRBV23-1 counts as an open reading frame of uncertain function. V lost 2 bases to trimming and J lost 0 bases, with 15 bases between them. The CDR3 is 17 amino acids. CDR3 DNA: TGCGCCAGCAGTCAACGTGAGTGTATTTATAGCACAGATACGCAGTATTTT. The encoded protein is CASSQRECIYSTDTQYF.

The CDR3 DNA reads TGTGCCTGGAGTGTAGGACAGGGAGCCTACGAGCAGTACTTC. It specifies CAWSVGQGAYEQYF. This chain connects TRBV30 to TRBJ2-7; 8 nucleotides align to TRBD1. The V gene's germline CDR1 is GTSNPN and CDR2 SVGIG (reference sequence). The CDR3 has 14 amino acids. Unmatched junction bases numbered 3, after V lost 0 bases and J lost 2 bases.

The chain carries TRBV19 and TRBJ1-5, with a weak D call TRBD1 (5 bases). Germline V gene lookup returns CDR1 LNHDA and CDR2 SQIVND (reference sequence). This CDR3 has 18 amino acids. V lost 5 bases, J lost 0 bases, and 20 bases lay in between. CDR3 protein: CASSFRGGDEGSNQPQHF. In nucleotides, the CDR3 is TGTGCCAGTAGTTTCCGGGGAGGGGATGAAGGTAGCAATCAGCCCCAGCATTTT.

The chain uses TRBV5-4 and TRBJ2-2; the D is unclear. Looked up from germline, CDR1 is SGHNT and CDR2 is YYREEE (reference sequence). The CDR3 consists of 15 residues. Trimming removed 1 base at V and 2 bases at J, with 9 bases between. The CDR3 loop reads CASSLLSANTGELFF. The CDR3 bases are TGTGCCAGCAGCTTGTTGTCGGCCAACACCGGGGAGCTGTTTTTT.

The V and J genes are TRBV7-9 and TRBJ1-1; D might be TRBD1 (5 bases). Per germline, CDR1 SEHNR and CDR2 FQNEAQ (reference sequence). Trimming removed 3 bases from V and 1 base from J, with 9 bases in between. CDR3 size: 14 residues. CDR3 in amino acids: CASSFPGTNTEAFF. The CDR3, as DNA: TGTGCCAGCAGCTTTCCGGGGACGAACACTGAAGCTTTCTTT.

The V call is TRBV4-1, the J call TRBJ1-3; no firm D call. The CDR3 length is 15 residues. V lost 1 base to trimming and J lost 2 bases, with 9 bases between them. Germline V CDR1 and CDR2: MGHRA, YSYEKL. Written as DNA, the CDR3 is TGCGCCAGCAGCCAAGTGTCCGGTACTGGAAACACCATATATTTT. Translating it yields CASSQVSGTGNTIYF.

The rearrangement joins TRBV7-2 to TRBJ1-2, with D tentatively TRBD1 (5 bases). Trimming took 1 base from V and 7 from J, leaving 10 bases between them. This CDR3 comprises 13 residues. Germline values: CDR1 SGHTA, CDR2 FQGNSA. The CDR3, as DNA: TGTGCCAGCAGCTTAGATTTTAGGGGTGGCTACACCTTC. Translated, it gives CASSLDFRGGYTF.

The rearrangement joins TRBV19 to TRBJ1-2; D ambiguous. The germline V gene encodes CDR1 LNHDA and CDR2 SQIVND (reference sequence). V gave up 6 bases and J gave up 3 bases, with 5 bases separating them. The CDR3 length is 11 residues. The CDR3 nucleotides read TGTGCCAGTAGGTCCCACTATGGCTACACCTTC. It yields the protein CASRSHYGYTF.

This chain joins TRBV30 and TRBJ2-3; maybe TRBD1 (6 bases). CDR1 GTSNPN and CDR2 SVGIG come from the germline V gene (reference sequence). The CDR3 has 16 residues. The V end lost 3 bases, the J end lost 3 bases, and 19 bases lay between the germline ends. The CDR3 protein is CAWRTGHNFGTDTQYF. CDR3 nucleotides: TGTGCCTGGAGGACGGGACACAACTTCGGGACAGATACGCAGTATTTT.

The DNA of the CDR3 is TGTGCCATCAGTGACCGGGACAGGAACACTGAAGCTTTCTTT. Its translation: CAISDRDRNTEAFF. The rearrangement joins TRBV10-3 to TRBJ1-1; 7 bases align to TRBD1. The CDR3 is 14 residues long. Looked up from germline, CDR1 is ENHRY and CDR2 is SYGVKD. V lost 3 bases to trimming and J lost 1 base; unmatched junction nucleotides: 2.

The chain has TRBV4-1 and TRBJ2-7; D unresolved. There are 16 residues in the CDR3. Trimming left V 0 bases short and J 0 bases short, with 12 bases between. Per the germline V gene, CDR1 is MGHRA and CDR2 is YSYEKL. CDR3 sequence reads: CASSQDLGQASYEQYF. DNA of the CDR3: TGCGCCAGCAGCCAAGATCTTGGTCAGGCCTCCTACGAGCAGTACTTC.

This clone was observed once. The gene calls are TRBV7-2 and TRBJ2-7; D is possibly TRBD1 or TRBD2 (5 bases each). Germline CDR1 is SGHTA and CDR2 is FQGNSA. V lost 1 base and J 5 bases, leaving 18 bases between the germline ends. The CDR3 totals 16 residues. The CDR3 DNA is TGTGCCAGCAGCTTAGGAGGGGACCTGATTGGGGACGAGCAGTACTTC. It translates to CASSLGGDLIGDEQYF. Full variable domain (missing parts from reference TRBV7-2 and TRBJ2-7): GAGVSQSPSNKVTEKGKDVELRCDPISGHTALYWYRQSLGQGLEFLIYFQGNSAPDKSGLPSDRFSAERTGGSVSTLTIQRTQQEDSAVYLCASSLGGDLIGDEQYFGPGTRLTVT.

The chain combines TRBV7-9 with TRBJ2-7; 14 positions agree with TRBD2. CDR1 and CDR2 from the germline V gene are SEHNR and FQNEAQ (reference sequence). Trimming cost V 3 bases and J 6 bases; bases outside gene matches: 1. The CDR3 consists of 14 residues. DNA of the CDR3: TGTGCCAGCAGCTTTGGACTAGCGGGGGGCGAGCAGTACTTC. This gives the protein CASSFGLAGGEQYF.

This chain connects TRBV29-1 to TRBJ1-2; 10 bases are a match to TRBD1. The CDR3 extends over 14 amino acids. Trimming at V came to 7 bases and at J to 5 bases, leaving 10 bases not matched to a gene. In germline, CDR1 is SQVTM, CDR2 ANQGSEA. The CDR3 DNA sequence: TGCAGCGCGACCGACAGGGGGCCGGTGTATGGCTACACCTTC. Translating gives CSATDRGPVYGYTF.

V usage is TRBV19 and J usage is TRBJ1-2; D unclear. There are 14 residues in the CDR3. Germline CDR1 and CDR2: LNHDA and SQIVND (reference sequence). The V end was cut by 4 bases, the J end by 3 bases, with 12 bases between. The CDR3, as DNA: TGTGCCAGTAGTACCCCGGGGTCGCACTATGGCTACACCTTC. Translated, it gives CASSTPGSHYGYTF.

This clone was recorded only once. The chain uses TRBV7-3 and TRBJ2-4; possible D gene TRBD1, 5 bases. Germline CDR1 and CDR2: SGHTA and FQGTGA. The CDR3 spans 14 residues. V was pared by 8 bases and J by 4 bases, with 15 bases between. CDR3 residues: CASLSGPAKNIQYF. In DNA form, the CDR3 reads TGTGCCAGCCTTTCAGGGCCCGCGAAAAACATTCAGTACTTC.

CDR3 nucleotides: TGTGCCAGCAGCTTACTAAGTTTGAACACTGAAGCTTTCTTT. Its translation: CASSLLSLNTEAFF. This rearrangement joins TRBV11-1 to TRBJ1-1; D is ambiguous. The CDR3 is 14 amino acids. V was trimmed by 2 bases and J by 0 bases, leaving 7 bases between them. Per the germline V gene, CDR1 is SGHAT and CDR2 is FQDESV (reference sequence).

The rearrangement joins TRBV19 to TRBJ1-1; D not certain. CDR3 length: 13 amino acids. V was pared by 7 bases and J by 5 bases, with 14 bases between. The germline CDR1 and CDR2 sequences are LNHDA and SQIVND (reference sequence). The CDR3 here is CASTYPGGTEAFF. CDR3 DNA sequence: TGTGCCAGTACCTACCCGGGAGGTACTGAAGCTTTCTTT.

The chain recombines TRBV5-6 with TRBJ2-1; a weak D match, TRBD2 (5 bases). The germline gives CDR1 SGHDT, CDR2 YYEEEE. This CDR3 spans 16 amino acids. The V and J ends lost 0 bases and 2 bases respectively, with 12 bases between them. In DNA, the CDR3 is TGTGCCAGCAGCTTGGTGAGGGCGCGTACCTACAATGAGCAGTTCTTC. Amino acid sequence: CASSLVRARTYNEQFF.

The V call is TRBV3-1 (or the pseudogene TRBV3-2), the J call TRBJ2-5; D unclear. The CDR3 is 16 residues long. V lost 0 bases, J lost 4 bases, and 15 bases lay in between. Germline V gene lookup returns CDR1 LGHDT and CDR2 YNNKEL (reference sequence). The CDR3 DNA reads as TGTGCCAGCAGCCAAGAAGAGGCCAGGCTTCTAGAGACCCAGTACTTC. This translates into CASSQEEARLLETQYF.

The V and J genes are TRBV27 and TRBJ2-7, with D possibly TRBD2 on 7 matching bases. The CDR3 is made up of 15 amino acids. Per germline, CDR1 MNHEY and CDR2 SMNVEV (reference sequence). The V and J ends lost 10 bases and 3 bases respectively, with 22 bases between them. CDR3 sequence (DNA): TGTGCCACACGAGAGGGGGGGGGCGTTGACTACGAGCAGTACTTC. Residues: CATREGGGVDYEQYF.